Each of the 2 T cell receptor beta chains below was sequenced from the same sample in a study of blood T cell repertoires in COVID-19. Assay: immunoSEQ multiplex PCR; the TCRdb copy retains only in-frame clones and omits some. In the table there are under 300,000 clones, roughly 79% of which are singletons. Sequenced input: PBMCs or T cells enriched from blood (not recorded which). These receptors came from a man aged 35 to 55 who had recovered from COVID-19.

The rearrangement uses TRBV19 and TRBJ1-2; 7 bases line up with TRBD1. Trimming removed 5 bases from V and 8 bases from J; junction bases left unmatched: 8. The CDR3 runs to 13 residues. Germline V gene data show CDR1 as LNHDA and CDR2 as SQIVND (reference sequence). The CDR3 nucleotides read TGTGCCAGTAGTCTTGACAGGGAGAGGGGCTACACCTTC. It translates to CASSLDRERGYTF.

This clone was seen just once. The gene calls are TRBV9 and TRBJ2-3, with 9 positions matching TRBD1. The CDR3 covers 17 residues. The germline V gene has CDR1 SGDLS and CDR2 YYNGEE. After removal of 2 bases from V and 1 base from J, the junction contained 8 bases not matched to a gene. CDR3 sequence reads: CASSVTPGQGGTDTQYF. Written as DNA, the CDR3 is TGTGCCAGCAGCGTGACCCCGGGACAGGGAGGCACAGATACGCAGTATTTT.